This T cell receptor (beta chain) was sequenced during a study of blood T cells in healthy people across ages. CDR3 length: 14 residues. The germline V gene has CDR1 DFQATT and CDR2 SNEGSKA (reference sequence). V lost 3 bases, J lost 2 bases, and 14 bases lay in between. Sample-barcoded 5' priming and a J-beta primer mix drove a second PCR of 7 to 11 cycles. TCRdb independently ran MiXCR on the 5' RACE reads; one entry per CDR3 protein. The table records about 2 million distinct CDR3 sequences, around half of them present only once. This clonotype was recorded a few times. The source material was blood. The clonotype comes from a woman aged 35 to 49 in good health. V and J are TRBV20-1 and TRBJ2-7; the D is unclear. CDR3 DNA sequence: TGCAGTGCTAGCATCGTGCGAGCCCCCTACGAGCAGTACTTC. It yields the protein CSASIVRAPYEQYF.